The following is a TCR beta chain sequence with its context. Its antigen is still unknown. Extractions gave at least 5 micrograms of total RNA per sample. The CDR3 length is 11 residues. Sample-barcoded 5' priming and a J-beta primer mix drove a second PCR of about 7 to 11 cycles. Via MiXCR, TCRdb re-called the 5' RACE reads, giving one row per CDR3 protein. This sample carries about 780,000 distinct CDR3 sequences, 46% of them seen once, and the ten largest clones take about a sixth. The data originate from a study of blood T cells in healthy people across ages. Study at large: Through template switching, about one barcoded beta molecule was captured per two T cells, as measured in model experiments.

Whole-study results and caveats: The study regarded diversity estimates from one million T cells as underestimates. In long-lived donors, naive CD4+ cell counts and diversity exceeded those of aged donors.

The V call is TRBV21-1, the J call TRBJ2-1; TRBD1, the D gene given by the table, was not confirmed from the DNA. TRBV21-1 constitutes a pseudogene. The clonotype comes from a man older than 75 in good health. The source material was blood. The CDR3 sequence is CASSRPGEQFF. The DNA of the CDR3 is TGTGCCAGCAGCCGACCGGGGGAGCAGTTCTTC.